This T cell receptor (beta chain) was retrieved from a study of T cell responses to AZD1222 COVID-19 vaccine. Study-wide results and caveats: The reported proportion of spike-specific TCRs targeting unmutated variant regions was nearly half. The study found Spike-specific TCR breadth and depth rose after two AZD1222 doses. White British ancestry dominated among donors, who included more females, and clonal diversity was possibly underestimated.

The CDR3 runs to 12 residues. Germline V lookup: CDR1 SQVTM, CDR2 ANQGSEA. V lost 4 bases and J 11 bases, leaving 17 bases between the germline ends. There are a few counts of this clone. Its antigen remains unidentified. Assay used: immunoSEQ multiplex PCR; TCRdb lists only in-frame clones, some missing. Of around 140,000 clones in the sample, 85% to 95% were seen once. This TCR was sampled from an adult who had recovered from COVID-19. J is TRBJ1-1 and V is TRBV29-1; a possible D gene is TRBD1 (6 bases). Sequencing was performed on peripheral blood, taken after recovery from COVID-19. CDR3 residues: CSVGGRGFGAFF. In DNA form, the CDR3 reads TGCAGCGTTGGAGGAAGGGGGTTTGGGGCTTTCTTT.